This T cell receptor (beta chain) was retrieved from a study of long-term antiretroviral therapy in people with HIV. Whole-study results and caveats: Spans of CDR3 length were tighter for HIV repertoires than for controls.

Worth noting for this clone: What it binds is not known.

Trimming took off 4 bases at V and 8 bases at J, with 9 bases between the two ends. CDR1 is SGHTA, CDR2 FQGNSA, per germline. The CDR3 spans 11 residues. Samples were assayed with immunoSEQ v3.0 at survey level. Assay: immunoSEQ multiplex PCR; the TCRdb copy retains only in-frame clones and omits some. The profile shows around 13,000 clones, around three quarters of them singletons. The chain has TRBV7-2 and TRBJ2-7; a possible D gene is TRBD1 (5 bases). This TCR was recovered from a man in his forties or fifties with HIV. Here the sequenced sample was unsorted PBMCs, taken 3.2 years before starting antiretroviral therapy. In DNA, the CDR3 is TGTGCCAGCAGCTCTCGACAGAAGCAGTACTTC. Residues: CASSSRQKQYF.